The sequence of this TCR beta chain was determined in a study of shared clonotypes between healthy human individuals. This CDR3 spans 12 amino acids. V trimming: 5 bases; J trimming: 6 bases; junction bases outside the gene matches: 3. Germline CDR1 is MGHDK and CDR2 is SYGVNS. Assay: immunoSEQ multiplex PCR; the TCRdb copy retains only in-frame clones and omits some. The repertoire holds roughly 700,000 clones, with around 67% as singletons. Findings of the study overall: Naive subsets usually exceeded memory subsets in estimated richness.

Concerning this clone: Its antigen is as yet unknown.

The chain links TRBV25-1 to TRBJ2-7, with 8 bases lining up with TRBD1. The receptor was isolated from a woman in her thirties in good health. The sequencing input was memory CD4+ T cells sorted from blood. The subset denotes: CD45RA-negative fraction. The CDR3 DNA reads TGTGCCAGCAGTCAACAGGGGGTCGAGCAGTACTTC. Its protein product is CASSQQGVEQYF.